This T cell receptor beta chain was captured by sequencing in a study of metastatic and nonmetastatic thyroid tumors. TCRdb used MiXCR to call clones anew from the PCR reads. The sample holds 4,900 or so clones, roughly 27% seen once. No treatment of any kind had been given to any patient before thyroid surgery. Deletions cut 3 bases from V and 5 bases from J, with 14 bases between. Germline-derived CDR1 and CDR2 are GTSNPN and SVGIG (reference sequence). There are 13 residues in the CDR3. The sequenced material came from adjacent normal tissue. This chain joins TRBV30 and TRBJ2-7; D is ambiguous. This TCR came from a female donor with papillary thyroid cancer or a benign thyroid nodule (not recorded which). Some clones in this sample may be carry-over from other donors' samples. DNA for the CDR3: TGTGCCTGGAGCCGTTTGGGAAACGACGAGCAGTACTTC. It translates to CAWSRLGNDEQYF.